These T cell receptor beta chains were read from a single sample in a study of blood T cell repertoires in COVID-19. Sequencing was performed with immunoSEQ multiplex PCR; in TCRdb, only in-frame clones are kept and a portion is missing. The profile shows fewer than 350,000 clones, just over 90% of them singletons. Sequenced sample: PBMCs or T cells enriched from blood (not recorded which). The receptors stem from a woman aged 40 to 50 with acute COVID-19. Each CDR3 is given with its conserved first and last residue. A D gene is named only where the DNA matches it firmly. Clone size is given for some rows only: seen once, a few or many times, or a class if the clone is expanded.

d_call: -
clone_size: -
j_call: TRBJ2-7
v_call: TRBV5-3
cdr3_aa: CARLRGGRSYEQYF
cdr3_nt: TGTGCCAGACTTCGCGGGGGCCGCTCCTACGAGCAGTACTTC

d_call: TRBD1
clone_size: -
j_call: TRBJ1-5
v_call: TRBV2
cdr3_aa: CASRKQGGNQPQHF
cdr3_nt: TGTGCCAGCAGAAAACAGGGGGGTAATCAGCCCCAGCATTTT

d_call: -
clone_size: -
j_call: TRBJ2-1
v_call: TRBV7-2
cdr3_aa: CASRTGGGYEQFF
cdr3_nt: TGTGCCAGCAGGACGGGTGGGGGGTATGAGCAGTTCTTC

d_call: -
clone_size: -
j_call: TRBJ2-5
v_call: TRBV24-1
cdr3_aa: CATSAATLQETQYF
cdr3_nt: TGTGCCACCAGTGCCGCTACCCTTCAAGAGACCCAGTACTTC

d_call: -
clone_size: -
j_call: TRBJ2-5
v_call: TRBV6-1
cdr3_aa: CASSDRLETQYF
cdr3_nt: TGTGCCAGCAGTGACAGGCTAGAGACCCAGTACTTC

d_call: TRBD2
clone_size: -
j_call: TRBJ2-3
v_call: TRBV7-9
cdr3_aa: CASSLTSGRTDTQYF
cdr3_nt: TGTGCCAGCAGCCTAACTAGCGGACGCACAGATACGCAGTATTTT

d_call: TRBD1
clone_size: -
j_call: TRBJ1-2
v_call: TRBV5-1
cdr3_aa: CASSLDRGDYGYTF
cdr3_nt: TGCGCCAGCAGCTTGGACAGGGGTGACTATGGCTACACCTTC

d_call: -
clone_size: -
j_call: TRBJ1-5
v_call: TRBV7-2
cdr3_aa: CASSLAGDQPQHF
cdr3_nt: TGTGCCAGCAGCTTGGCAGGGGATCAGCCCCAGCATTTT

d_call: TRBD2
clone_size: -
j_call: TRBJ2-1
v_call: TRBV5-8
cdr3_aa: CASRRGSGEQFF
cdr3_nt: TGTGCCAGCCGGCGGGGGTCAGGTGAGCAGTTCTTC

d_call: -
clone_size: -
j_call: TRBJ1-1
v_call: TRBV28
cdr3_aa: CASSLIGGNTEAFF
cdr3_nt: TGTGCCAGCAGTTTAATAGGAGGGAACACTGAAGCTTTCTTT

d_call: -
clone_size: -
j_call: TRBJ1-5
v_call: TRBV16
cdr3_aa: CASSPGGQPQHF
cdr3_nt: TGTGCCAGCAGCCCGGGTGGGCAGCCCCAGCATTTT

d_call: -
clone_size: -
j_call: TRBJ2-7
v_call: TRBV19
cdr3_aa: CASSIEQGYSYEQYF
cdr3_nt: TGTGCCAGTAGTATAGAACAGGGTTACTCCTACGAGCAGTACTTC

d_call: -
clone_size: -
j_call: TRBJ2-4
v_call: TRBV2
cdr3_aa: CASTGGLSTGKNIQYF
cdr3_nt: TGTGCCAGCACTGGAGGATTGAGTACTGGAAAAAACATTCAGTACTTC

d_call: -
clone_size: -
j_call: TRBJ2-7
v_call: TRBV25-1
cdr3_aa: CASSEGAGRTYEQYF
cdr3_nt: TGTGCCAGCAGTGAAGGGGCAGGGCGGACCTACGAGCAGTACTTC

d_call: -
clone_size: -
j_call: TRBJ2-2
v_call: TRBV7-3
cdr3_aa: CASSLSYRANTGELFF
cdr3_nt: TGTGCCAGCAGCTTATCGTACAGGGCGAACACCGGGGAGCTGTTTTTT

d_call: TRBD1
clone_size: -
j_call: TRBJ1-1
v_call: TRBV11-2
cdr3_aa: CASSSITGVTEAFF
cdr3_nt: TGTGCCAGCAGCTCAATTACAGGGGTCACTGAAGCTTTCTTT

d_call: -
clone_size: -
j_call: TRBJ1-3
v_call: TRBV10-3
cdr3_aa: CAISETTGRSGNTIYF
cdr3_nt: TGTGCCATCAGTGAGACGACAGGCCGCTCTGGAAACACCATATATTTT

d_call: -
clone_size: -
j_call: TRBJ2-3
v_call: TRBV9
cdr3_aa: CASSVEGFRADTQYF
cdr3_nt: TGTGCCAGCAGCGTAGAGGGGTTCAGGGCAGATACGCAGTATTTT

d_call: -
clone_size: -
j_call: TRBJ1-1
v_call: TRBV4-2
cdr3_aa: CASSQKVGGSSEAFF
cdr3_nt: TGTGCCAGCAGCCAGAAGGTGGGAGGGTCATCCGAAGCTTTCTTT

d_call: TRBD1
clone_size: -
j_call: TRBJ1-3
v_call: TRBV7-2
cdr3_aa: CASSAGTGAGNTIYF
cdr3_nt: TGTGCCAGCAGCGCCGGGACAGGGGCTGGAAACACCATATATTTT

d_call: TRBD2
clone_size: -
j_call: TRBJ2-1
v_call: TRBV2
cdr3_aa: CASSDRLAGVPNEQFF
cdr3_nt: TGTGCCAGCAGTGACAGACTAGCGGGAGTACCAAATGAGCAGTTCTTC

d_call: -
clone_size: -
j_call: TRBJ2-2
v_call: TRBV6-1
cdr3_aa: CASSERRGSNTGELFF
cdr3_nt: TGTGCCAGCAGTGAACGACGGGGTTCGAACACCGGGGAGCTGTTTTTT

d_call: -
clone_size: -
j_call: TRBJ2-3
v_call: TRBV7-2
cdr3_aa: CASSSSSERPTSTDTQYF
cdr3_nt: TGTGCCAGCAGCTCATCTAGCGAGCGACCTACTAGCACAGATACGCAGTATTTT

d_call: -
clone_size: -
j_call: TRBJ1-5
v_call: TRBV19
cdr3_aa: CASSPVQVQPQHF
cdr3_nt: TGTGCCAGTAGCCCCGTACAGGTTCAGCCCCAGCATTTT

d_call: -
clone_size: -
j_call: TRBJ2-7
v_call: TRBV9
cdr3_aa: CASSANGYEQYF
cdr3_nt: TGTGCCAGCAGCGCGAACGGGTACGAGCAGTACTTC

d_call: -
clone_size: -
j_call: TRBJ2-5
v_call: TRBV21-1
cdr3_aa: CASTDKPGQSKETQYF
cdr3_nt: TGTGCCAGCACCGATAAACCGGGACAGTCTAAAGAGACCCAGTACTTC

d_call: -
clone_size: -
j_call: TRBJ2-3
v_call: TRBV19
cdr3_aa: CASSMGGGDTQYF
cdr3_nt: TGTGCCAGTAGTATGGGTGGCGGAGATACGCAGTATTTT

d_call: -
clone_size: -
j_call: TRBJ2-1
v_call: TRBV12-3/TRBV12-4
cdr3_aa: CASSLTPANEQFF
cdr3_nt: TGTGCCAGCAGTTTGACTCCCGCCAATGAGCAGTTCTTC

d_call: TRBD1
clone_size: -
j_call: TRBJ1-1
v_call: TRBV11-2
cdr3_aa: CASSPTGGRNTEAFF
cdr3_nt: TGTGCCAGCAGCCCAACAGGGGGCAGGAACACTGAAGCTTTCTTT

d_call: TRBD2
clone_size: -
j_call: TRBJ2-2
v_call: TRBV13
cdr3_aa: CASQIRGLAGALSNTGELFF
cdr3_nt: TGTGCCAGCCAAATAAGGGGACTAGCGGGGGCCTTATCGAACACCGGGGAGCTGTTTTTT

d_call: -
clone_size: -
j_call: TRBJ1-1
v_call: TRBV11-2
cdr3_aa: CASSSGGMNTEAFF
cdr3_nt: TGTGCCAGCAGCTCCGGGGGGATGAACACTGAAGCTTTCTTT

d_call: -
clone_size: -
j_call: TRBJ2-1
v_call: TRBV2
cdr3_aa: CASEGGRARDEQFF
cdr3_nt: TGTGCCTCTGAGGGCGGACGAGCTCGAGATGAGCAGTTCTTC

d_call: -
clone_size: -
j_call: TRBJ1-4
v_call: TRBV24-1
cdr3_aa: CATSDSGRGLEEKLFF
cdr3_nt: TGTGCCACCAGTGATTCCGGGCGAGGGCTGGAAGAAAAACTGTTTTTT

d_call: TRBD2
clone_size: -
j_call: TRBJ2-3
v_call: TRBV7-6
cdr3_aa: CASSPRRRERTDTQYF
cdr3_nt: TGTGCCAGCAGTCCCCGGCGGCGGGAGCGGACAGATACGCAGTATTTT

d_call: TRBD1
clone_size: -
j_call: TRBJ1-4
v_call: TRBV2
cdr3_aa: CASSLQGNDNEKLFF
cdr3_nt: TGTGCCAGCAGTTTACAGGGGAACGATAATGAAAAACTGTTTTTT

d_call: -
clone_size: -
j_call: TRBJ1-5
v_call: TRBV24-1
cdr3_aa: CATSASVVSNQPQHF
cdr3_nt: TGTGCCACCAGTGCCTCAGTCGTTAGCAATCAGCCCCAGCATTTT

d_call: TRBD2
clone_size: -
j_call: TRBJ2-5
v_call: TRBV5-1
cdr3_aa: CASSPGLAGPQGETQYF
cdr3_nt: TGCGCCAGCAGCCCGGGACTAGCGGGGCCCCAGGGGGAGACCCAGTACTTC

d_call: TRBD2
clone_size: -
j_call: TRBJ2-1
v_call: TRBV11-3
cdr3_aa: CASLAGGGNEQFF
cdr3_nt: TGTGCCTCACTAGCGGGAGGGGGGAATGAGCAGTTCTTC

d_call: -
clone_size: once
j_call: TRBJ1-1
v_call: TRBV13
cdr3_aa: CASSSDLGGVNTEAFF
cdr3_nt: TGTGCCAGCAGCTCGGATTTGGGGGGAGTGAACACTGAAGCTTTCTTT

d_call: -
clone_size: -
j_call: TRBJ2-1
v_call: TRBV19
cdr3_aa: CASSMDGALASPYNEQFF
cdr3_nt: TGTGCCAGTAGTATGGATGGGGCTTTGGCGTCTCCATACAATGAGCAGTTCTTC

d_call: TRBD1
clone_size: -
j_call: TRBJ1-1
v_call: TRBV11-3
cdr3_aa: CASSPNRGLTEAFF
cdr3_nt: TGTGCCAGCAGCCCTAACAGGGGGCTCACTGAAGCTTTCTTT

d_call: -
clone_size: -
j_call: TRBJ1-1
v_call: TRBV29-1
cdr3_aa: CSVTSLGGGLYTEAFF
cdr3_nt: TGCAGCGTCACCAGTCTGGGCGGGGGACTCTACACTGAAGCTTTCTTT

d_call: TRBD2
clone_size: -
j_call: TRBJ2-2
v_call: TRBV2
cdr3_aa: CASKLELAGGRATGELFF
cdr3_nt: TGTGCCAGCAAGCTGGAGCTAGCGGGGGGGCGCGCCACCGGGGAGCTGTTTTTT

d_call: -
clone_size: -
j_call: TRBJ2-7
v_call: TRBV5-1
cdr3_aa: CASSLTTASYEQYF
cdr3_nt: TGCGCCAGCAGCTTAACGACAGCATCCTACGAGCAGTACTTC

d_call: TRBD1
clone_size: once
j_call: TRBJ1-2
v_call: TRBV5-4
cdr3_aa: CASSLGDRVYGYTF
cdr3_nt: TGTGCCAGCAGCTTGGGGGACAGGGTCTATGGCTACACCTTC

d_call: -
clone_size: -
j_call: TRBJ1-1
v_call: TRBV5-6
cdr3_aa: CASSLWRGFTEAFF
cdr3_nt: TGTGCCAGCAGCTTGTGGCGGGGATTCACTGAAGCTTTCTTT

d_call: TRBD2
clone_size: -
j_call: TRBJ2-5
v_call: TRBV4-2
cdr3_aa: CASSPSGRMETQYF
cdr3_nt: TGTGCCAGCAGCCCGAGCGGGAGGATGGAGACCCAGTACTTC

d_call: -
clone_size: -
j_call: TRBJ2-7
v_call: TRBV18
cdr3_aa: CASSPPGEYEQYF
cdr3_nt: TGTGCCAGCTCACCCCCCGGGGAATACGAGCAGTACTTC

d_call: -
clone_size: -
j_call: TRBJ2-3
v_call: TRBV30
cdr3_aa: CAWSDGSFRTDTQYF
cdr3_nt: TGTGCCTGGAGTGACGGGTCCTTCCGCACAGATACGCAGTATTTT

d_call: -
clone_size: -
j_call: TRBJ1-5
v_call: TRBV18
cdr3_aa: CASSPTRGGDGRQPQHF
cdr3_nt: TGTGCCAGCTCACCAACCCGGGGGGGGGATGGCAGACAGCCCCAGCATTTT